These 29 T cell receptor beta chains were sequenced from one sample in a study of blood T cell repertoires in COVID-19. Profiling relied on immunoSEQ multiplex PCR, and the TCRdb table lists in-frame clones only, not all of them. The profile covers about 130,000 clones, with 65% to 85% appearing a single time and 17% taken by the ten largest. The sequencing input was peripheral blood. These receptors all come from a woman at least 80 years old with acute or convalescent COVID-19.

The chain is built from TRBV7-9 and TRBJ1-1; 9 nucleotides line up with TRBD1. V dropped 3 bases and J dropped 0; count of bases not matched to a gene: 2. This CDR3 is 15 amino acids long. Germline V gene sequence: CDR1 SEHNR, CDR2 FQNEAQ (reference sequence). CDR3 sequence: CASSLGTGLNTEAFF. In DNA, the CDR3 is TGTGCCAGCAGCTTGGGGACAGGGTTGAACACTGAAGCTTTCTTT.

This clone was observed a handful of times. V usage is TRBV18 and J usage is TRBJ2-4; 9 bases align to TRBD2. CDR3 size: 15 residues. Germline assignment: CDR1 KGHSH and CDR2 LQKENI. V trimming: 2 bases; J trimming: 9 bases; junction bases outside the gene matches: 8. CDR3 coding DNA: TGTGCCAGCTCACCAGCCGGGACTAGCAGGCTCATTCAGTACTTC. Its protein product is CASSPAGTSRLIQYF.

This chain connects TRBV3-1 (or the pseudogene TRBV3-2) to TRBJ2-3; D is uncertain. Between the trimmed V and J ends, which lost 2 bases and 4 bases, there was a span of 10 bases. Germline lookup yields CDR1 LGHDT and CDR2 YNNKEL (reference sequence). The CDR3 spans 14 residues. The CDR3, as DNA: TGTGCCAGCAGCCAATATCTCCAGTCAGATACGCAGTATTTT. Encoded protein: CASSQYLQSDTQYF.

V gene TRBV18 combines with J gene TRBJ2-5, with 10 bases aligning to TRBD1. The CDR3 has 16 amino acids. Looked up from germline, CDR1 is KGHSH and CDR2 is LQKENI. V lost 4 bases and J lost 7; bases outside the gene matches: 12. The CDR3 sequence: CASSLRGTGDQGTQYF. In nucleotides, the CDR3 is TGTGCCAGCTCACTCCGCGGGACAGGGGATCAGGGGACCCAGTACTTC. The whole variable domain, remainder taken from reference TRBV18 and TRBJ2-5, is NAGVMQNPRHLVRRRGQEARLRCSPMKGHSHVYWYRQLPEEGLKFMVYLQKENIIDESGMPKERFSAEFPKEGPSILRIQQVVRGDSAAYFCASSLRGTGDQGTQYFGPGTRLLVL.

This chain connects TRBV27 to TRBJ2-6, with D tentatively TRBD1 (6 bases). Germline CDR1 reads MNHEY; CDR2 reads SMNVEV (reference sequence). The CDR3 spans 20 residues. Trimming pared 6 bases from V and 0 bases from J, leaving 24 bases between. CDR3 DNA: TGTGCCAGCAGCTCACGCATTCCGGACAGCTTTTTCTCTGGGGCCAACGTCCTGACTTTC. Translating it yields CASSSRIPDSFFSGANVLTF.

The chain recombines TRBV5-1 with TRBJ1-1, with D possibly matching TRBD1 (5 bases). V gave up 4 bases and J gave up 5 bases, with 12 bases separating them. The CDR3 has 13 amino acids. In germline, CDR1 is SGHRS, CDR2 YFSETQ. The CDR3 DNA sequence: TGCGCCAGCAGCACGGTCGGGGGAACTGAAGCTTTCTTT. Its translation is CASSTVGGTEAFF.

The chain joins TRBV6-1 to TRBJ1-1; 10 positions match TRBD1. This CDR3 comprises 20 residues. The germline gives CDR1 MNHNS, CDR2 SASEGT. The V and J ends lost 2 bases and 1 base, in that order; junction bases with no gene match: 16. The CDR3 reads CASSERVNLGTGAPNTEAFF. The CDR3 DNA follows: TGTGCCAGCAGTGAACGGGTGAATTTGGGGACAGGGGCCCCGAACACTGAAGCTTTCTTT.

The rearrangement joins TRBV6-5 to TRBJ1-5, with TRBD1 matching 8 bases. The junction had 6 bases not matched to a gene; V was cut back by 5 bases and J by 3 bases. CDR1 is MNHEY and CDR2 is SVGAGI in the germline V gene. The CDR3 covers 15 residues. CDR3 sequence reads: CASSLTGVNNQPQHF. DNA of the CDR3: TGTGCCAGCAGTCTGACAGGGGTCAACAATCAGCCCCAGCATTTT.

This chain links TRBV7-8 with TRBJ1-4, with no clear D. The CDR3 extends over 14 amino acids. Germline V CDR1 and CDR2: SGHVS, FQNEAQ. V was cut by 0 bases and J by 8 bases, with 10 bases left in between. The chain's CDR3 is CASSLAHGGEKLFF. In nucleotides, the CDR3 is TGTGCCAGCAGCTTAGCGCACGGCGGGGAAAAACTGTTTTTT.

This sequence joins TRBV18 and TRBJ1-1, with D maybe TRBD1 (6 bases). With 6 bases removed from V and 2 bases from J, the gap between germline ends came to 13 bases. CDR1 KGHSH and CDR2 LQKENI come from the germline V gene. CDR3 length equals 14 residues. Here the CDR3 reads CASSWDTKNTEAFF. The CDR3 DNA reads TGTGCCAGCTCTTGGGACACAAAAAACACTGAAGCTTTCTTT.

V and J are TRBV5-4 and TRBJ2-5; TRBD1 is a possible D gene (5 bases). This CDR3 region has 14 residues. V was shortened by 4 bases and J by 5 bases, with 15 bases between the two germline ends. Germline V gives CDR1 SGHNT, CDR2 YYREEE (reference sequence). CDR3 protein: CASSPQGFGETQYF. Written as DNA, the CDR3 is TGTGCCAGCAGCCCGCAGGGATTCGGGGAGACCCAGTACTTC.

The chain uses TRBV2 and TRBJ1-2; 9 positions match TRBD1. CDR1 is SNHLY and CDR2 is FYNNEI in the germline V gene. The length of the CDR3 is 14 residues. The trim removed 6 bases at V and 5 bases at J, leaving 7 bases unmatched. CDR3 amino acids: CASRPDRGGYGYTF. The CDR3 DNA is TGTGCCAGCAGACCGGACAGGGGTGGATATGGCTACACCTTC.

The chain joins TRBV6-2 or TRBV6-3 to TRBJ2-6, with TRBD1 as a possible D gene (5 bases). The CDR3 runs to 16 residues. Trimming removed 5 bases from V and 2 bases from J, with 13 bases in between. Germline CDR1 is MNHEY and CDR2 is SVGEGT. CDR3 amino acids: CASSPWGLAGANVLTF. DNA of the CDR3: TGTGCCAGCAGTCCATGGGGCTTAGCTGGGGCCAACGTCCTGACTTTC.

In its sample, this clone was seen once. The rearrangement joins TRBV2 to TRBJ2-7; D is unclear. The CDR3 is made up of 12 amino acids. V shed 5 bases and J shed 1 base, with 6 bases lying between them. Germline-derived CDR1 and CDR2 are SNHLY and FYNNEI. The CDR3 loop is CASSRQSYEQYF. CDR3 nucleotide sequence: TGTGCCAGCAGTAGACAATCCTACGAGCAGTACTTC.

The chain employs TRBV5-1 and TRBJ1-1; weak D call: TRBD1 (6 bases). The CDR3 totals 13 residues. Germline V gene lookup returns CDR1 SGHRS and CDR2 YFSETQ. V lost 5 bases to trimming and J lost 1 base, with 9 bases between them. The CDR3 spells CASSPGENTEAFF. The CDR3 coding sequence is TGCGCCAGCAGTCCAGGGGAGAACACTGAAGCTTTCTTT. Variable domain in full (rest from reference TRBV5-1 and TRBJ1-1): KAGVTQTPRYLIKTRGQQVTLSCSPISGHRSVSWYQQTPGQGLQFLFEYFSETQRNKGNFPGRFSGRQFSNSRSEMNVSTLELGDSALYLCASSPGENTEAFFGQGTRLTVV.

The chain links TRBV12-3 or TRBV12-4 to TRBJ1-1, with no clear D. Trimming pared 5 bases from V and 0 bases from J, leaving 7 bases between. The CDR3 is made up of 13 amino acids. CDR3 region: CASSPGMNTEAFF. In nucleotides, the CDR3 is TGTGCCAGCAGTCCGGGTATGAACACTGAAGCTTTCTTT.

This rearrangement joins TRBV15 to TRBJ1-6, with D maybe TRBD1 (5 bases). Germline CDR1 reads LNHNV; CDR2 reads YYDKDF (reference sequence). The ends were cut back, 0 bases at V and 9 bases at J, with 6 bases in the middle. This CDR3 is built from 13 residues. This chain's CDR3 is CATSRDQGSPLHF. The CDR3 DNA reads TGTGCCACCAGCAGAGATCAGGGTTCACCCCTCCACTTT.

This chain connects TRBV12-5 to TRBJ1-4, with TRBD1 identical over 7 bases. This CDR3 contains 15 residues. CDR1 LGHNT and CDR2 FRNRAP come from the germline V gene. J lost 5 bases, V lost 7 bases, and 10 bases had no gene match. Here the CDR3 DNA reads TGTGCTAGTGCCTGGGTGCAGGGGGTAAATGAAAAACTGTTTTTT. It yields the protein CASAWVQGVNEKLFF.

V usage is TRBV7-8 and J usage is TRBJ2-3; 14 bases are a match to TRBD2. There are 21 residues in the CDR3. CDR1 is SGHVS, CDR2 FQNEAQ, per germline. With V trimmed by 5 bases and J by 7 bases, 23 bases remained unmatched. The CDR3 sequence is CASSLPTSGRDGLAAIHTQYF. The CDR3 DNA follows: TGTGCCAGCAGCCTGCCGACTAGCGGGAGGGACGGGTTGGCGGCTATACATACGCAGTATTTT.

The gene calls are TRBV6-2 or TRBV6-3 and TRBJ1-1, with TRBD1 matching 11 bases. Germline trimming cut 5 bases from V and 0 bases from J; bases unmatched to any gene: 8. The CDR3 length is 17 residues. In germline, CDR1 is MNHEY, CDR2 SVGEGT. The CDR3 region is CASSKRTGGFMNTEAFF. The DNA of the CDR3 is TGTGCCAGCAGTAAGCGGACAGGGGGCTTCATGAACACTGAAGCTTTCTTT.

The chain is built from TRBV7-9 and TRBJ2-1, with 12 nucleotides matching TRBD1. V gave up 1 base and J gave up 5 bases; unmatched junction bases: 3. The CDR3 length is 16 residues. Germline CDR1 is SEHNR and CDR2 is FQNEAQ (reference sequence). The CDR3 DNA reads TGTGCCAGCAGCTTAGAGGGACAGGGGGCCAACAATGAGCAGTTCTTC. This gives the protein CASSLEGQGANNEQFF. The full variable domain, with the rest looked up from reference TRBV7-9 and TRBJ2-1, is DTGVSQNPRHKITKRGQNVTFRCDPISEHNRLYWYRQTLGQGPEFLTYFQNEAQLEKSRLLSDRFSAERPKGSFSTLEIQRTEQGDSAMYLCASSLEGQGANNEQFFGPGTRLTVL.

This sequence joins TRBV6-2 or TRBV6-3 and TRBJ1-1, with D perhaps matching TRBD1 (5 bases). CDR1 MNHEY and CDR2 SVGEGT come from the germline V gene. V lost 0 bases to trimming and J lost 4 bases, with 9 bases between them. The CDR3 spans 14 residues. The CDR3 loop is CASSYSGGLTEAFF. The CDR3 DNA sequence: TGTGCCAGCAGTTACTCCGGGGGACTCACTGAAGCTTTCTTT.

The rearrangement links TRBV19 to TRBJ1-1; D not resolved. The CDR3 runs 13 residues. V lost 4 bases to trimming and J lost 0 bases, with 6 bases between them. The germline CDR1 and CDR2 sequences are LNHDA and SQIVND (reference sequence). DNA for the CDR3: TGTGCCAGTAGTACACAAATGAACACTGAAGCTTTCTTT. Its translation: CASSTQMNTEAFF.

This clone has a handful of counts. This rearrangement joins TRBV11-2 to TRBJ2-6, with D possibly matching TRBD1 (5 bases). The V and J ends lost 6 bases and 0 bases respectively, with 21 bases between them. The CDR3 sequence is 19 residues long. The V gene's germline CDR1 is SGHAT and CDR2 FQNNGV. CDR3 bases: TGTGCCAGCAGACCAATTCCCAGGGTCATGAGCTCTGGGGCCAACGTCCTGACTTTC. It is translated as CASRPIPRVMSSGANVLTF.

The chain links TRBV30 to TRBJ2-5; perhaps TRBD2 as D (6 bases). CDR3 length: 14 amino acids. Germline V CDR1 and CDR2: GTSNPN, SVGIG (reference sequence). Trimming shortened V by 0 bases and J by 9 bases, and 17 bases separated the two germline ends. Written as DNA, the CDR3 is TGTGCCTGGAGTGTCTCTCAGGGTGGGGGGTCCCAGTACTTC. Its protein is CAWSVSQGGGSQYF.

This clone was recorded once. The chain links TRBV6-2 or TRBV6-3 to TRBJ1-5; TRBD1 agrees at 7 bases. J lost 6 bases, V lost 5 bases, and 7 bases had no gene match. CDR1 and CDR2 (germline): MNHEY, SVGEGT. The CDR3 sequence is 14 residues long. The DNA for the CDR3 is TGTGCCAGCAGTCGTCCAGGGGGAACTCAGCCCCAGCATTTT. Translating gives CASSRPGGTQPQHF.

The gene calls are TRBV6-8 and TRBJ2-7; 8 bases are a match to TRBD1. This CDR3 spans 18 amino acids. With 0 bases clipped from V and 5 bases from J, the junction kept 15 bases outside the gene matches. Germline assignment: CDR1 MNHGY and CDR2 SAAAGT. CDR3 sequence reads: CASSYSRSDREGNDEQYF. The CDR3 nucleotides read TGTGCCAGCAGTTACTCGAGATCGGACAGGGAAGGTAACGACGAGCAGTACTTC.

The chain joins TRBV5-5 to TRBJ1-1; no reliable D call. The CDR3 contains 14 residues. Trimming left V 4 bases short and J 2 bases short, with 12 bases between. The germline V gene encodes CDR1 SGHKS and CDR2 YYEKEE (reference sequence). The CDR3 loop reads CASSPTTLNTEAFF. The CDR3 DNA reads as TGTGCCAGCAGCCCCACGACACTCAACACTGAAGCTTTCTTT. Using reference TRBV5-5 and TRBJ1-1 for the parts outside the CDR3, the full variable domain is DAGVTQSPTHLIKTRGQQVTLRCSPISGHKSVSWYQQVLGQGPQFIFQYYEKEERGRGNFPDRFSARQFPNYSSELNVNALLLGDSALYLCASSPTTLNTEAFFGQGTRLTVV.

This chain connects TRBV6-2 or TRBV6-3 to TRBJ1-2; no clear D gene. The CDR3 totals 13 residues. In germline, CDR1 is MNHEY, CDR2 SVGEGT. V lost 3 bases, J lost 2 bases, and 7 bases lay in between. CDR3 in amino acids: CASSYTVNYGYTF. Written as DNA, the CDR3 is TGTGCCAGCAGTTATACAGTCAACTATGGCTACACCTTC.